Below are 7 T cell receptor beta chains sequenced from a single sample in a study of post-analysis software for immune sequencing data. Sequencing libraries made from TCR beta cDNA carried unique molecular identifiers. TCRdb processed the PCR reads anew with MiXCR; each CDR3 protein has one entry. Here the sample spans 600,000 to 750,000 distinct CDR3 sequences, roughly three fifths being singletons. These receptors' targets are unknown. Study results and caveats: Elevated frequency relative to controls characterized four to six TRBV segments in patients, TRBV5-6, TRBV5-1 and TRBV20-1 among them.

Sequenced: blood. Every receptor here comes from a girl aged 2-9 years with multiple sclerosis.

The chain links TRBV10-3 to TRBJ2-4, with TRBD2 as a possible D gene (6 bases). This CDR3 spans 13 amino acids. Between the trimmed V and J ends, which lost 2 bases and 8 bases, there was a span of 10 bases. Germline lookup yields CDR1 ENHRY and CDR2 SYGVKD. In DNA, the CDR3 is TGTGCCATCAGTGAGGGGGAGCGGGACATTCAGTACTTC. This sequence encodes CAISEGERDIQYF.

V and J are TRBV27 and TRBJ2-7, with D tentatively TRBD1 or TRBD2 (5 bases each). CDR3 length: 17 residues. Trimming removed 3 bases at V and 1 base at J, with 19 bases between. CDR1 and CDR2 from the germline V gene are MNHEY and SMNVEV (reference sequence). The CDR3 is CASSFRPPRDGSYEQYF. CDR3 DNA sequence: TGTGCCAGCAGTTTTAGGCCCCCACGGGACGGGTCCTACGAGCAGTACTTC.

This chain links TRBV3-1 with TRBJ2-3; TRBD1 agrees at 8 bases. CDR1 is LGHDT and CDR2 is YNNKEL in the germline V gene (reference sequence). The V gene end was trimmed by 4 bases and the J gene end by 4 bases; junction bases not matched to a gene: 7. The CDR3 consists of 15 residues. The CDR3 DNA reads as TGTGCCAGCAGCCTCCGACAGGGGCATCCAGATACGCAGTATTTT. Protein: CASSLRQGHPDTQYF.

CDR3 in DNA: TGTGCCAGCAGTGGACAGGGCGTGGGCTATGGCTACACCTTC. Its translation: CASSGQGVGYGYTF. The J gene is TRBJ1-2, the V gene TRBV6-1; TRBD1 matches at 7 bases. J was trimmed by 4 bases and V by 4 bases; bases with no gene match: 6. Looked up from germline, CDR1 is MNHNS and CDR2 is SASEGT. There are 14 residues in the CDR3.

This clonotype was seen more than once but under ten times. The chain couples TRBV6-5 to TRBJ2-1; D call uncertain. V was trimmed by 6 bases and J by 5 bases, leaving 8 bases between them. The CDR3 contains 12 residues. Per the germline V gene, CDR1 is MNHEY and CDR2 is SVGAGI. The CDR3 spells CASRRHNNEQFF. In nucleotides, the CDR3 is TGTGCCAGCAGAAGACATAACAATGAGCAGTTCTTC.

This clonotype was counted between two and nine times. V is TRBV20-1 and J is TRBJ1-1, with no clear D. The germline V and J ends were trimmed by 1 base and 4 bases, with 13 bases remaining between them. From germline, CDR1 is DFQATT and CDR2 SNEGSKA (reference sequence). This CDR3 has 14 amino acids. In DNA, the CDR3 is TGCAGTGCTAGAGGGCTGGGGAAGGGCACTGAAGCTTTCTTT. It encodes CSARGLGKGTEAFF.

V is TRBV12-3 or TRBV12-4 and J is TRBJ1-6; no clear D. This CDR3 contains 13 residues. Trimming stripped 3 bases from V and 7 bases from J, with 7 bases between. The CDR3 reads CASSLVENSPLHF. The CDR3 coding sequence is TGTGCCAGCAGTTTGGTAGAGAATTCACCCCTCCACTTT.